This T cell receptor beta chain originates from a study of molecular identifiers for immune sequencing clone quantification. From the PCR reads, TCRdb called clonotypes with MiXCR, one entry per CDR3 protein. This table holds 79,000 or so distinct CDR3 sequences, 20% to 25% found once. This clonotype was counted only a few times. The antigen remains undetermined. Sorted cell numbers of about 18,000 to 1,000,000, with 10%, 30% or 50% RNA, served as input for naive CD8 libraries. Sorting captured naive CD8 T cells as CD8+CD4-CCR7+CD45RA+. Notes on the study in general: One cell's worth of spiked Jurkat TCR RNA was reportedly detectable among 850,000 to 1,000,000 naive cells.

The CDR3 covers 17 residues. V gave up 0 bases and J gave up 6 bases, with 20 bases separating them. Germline loops: CDR1 MNHEY, CDR2 SVGAGI. V usage is TRBV6-5 and J usage is TRBJ1-2; D is unresolved. The TCR sequence derives from a human donor in good health. Some libraries in this study had Jurkat cell RNA spiked in. Sequenced input: naive CD8+ T cells from blood, with Jurkat cell RNA spiked in. Indicated subset: FACS-sorted CD8+CD4-CCR7+CD45RA+ naive T cells. CDR3 in amino acids: CASSYSKVLRWEDGYTF. CDR3 coding DNA: TGTGCCAGCAGTTACTCGAAAGTCCTGCGCTGGGAGGATGGCTACACCTTC.